These T cell receptor beta chains were read from a single sample in a study of regulatory T cells in long-lasting Graves disease. TCRdb used MiXCR to reprocess the multiplex PCR reads, holding one entry per CDR3 protein. The data contain around 500,000 distinct CDR3 sequences, around an eighth of them singletons. The same sample was also used in a study of T cells in Graves' hyperthyroidism and ophthalmopathy.

The specimen was peripheral blood mononuclear cells (PBMCs), collected at new diagnosis, from a patient treated with antithyroid drugs. These receptors came from a man aged 25 to 45 with Graves disease. Both conserved end residues are part of each CDR3. A D gene is named only where the DNA matches it firmly. The size of a clone is reported for some rows only, either as once, few or many, or as a class for expanded clones.

d_gene: TRBD2
j_gene: TRBJ2-7
abundance: many
v_gene: TRBV2
CDR3aa: CASDLVAGGHEQYF
CDR3nt: TGTGCCAGCGATCTAGTAGCGGGAGGCCACGAGCAGTACTTC

d_gene: .
j_gene: TRBJ1-1
abundance: many
v_gene: TRBV19
CDR3aa: CASNQPLLAMNTEAFF
CDR3nt: TGTGCCAGTAATCAACCTTTGCTGGCCATGAACACTGAAGCTTTCTTT

d_gene: .
j_gene: TRBJ2-7
abundance: many
v_gene: TRBV20-1
CDR3aa: CSARPDLYLYEQYF
CDR3nt: TGCAGTGCTAGACCCGACCTTTACCTCTACGAGCAGTACTTC

d_gene: .
j_gene: TRBJ1-2
abundance: many
v_gene: TRBV29-1
CDR3aa: CSVSFDGFYGYTF
CDR3nt: TGCAGCGTTTCCTTTGACGGCTTCTATGGCTACACCTTC

d_gene: TRBD1
j_gene: TRBJ2-1
abundance: many
v_gene: TRBV11-2
CDR3aa: CASSLAPDRAYEQFF
CDR3nt: TGTGCCAGCAGCTTAGCCCCGGACAGGGCCTATGAGCAGTTCTTC

d_gene: TRBD1
j_gene: TRBJ2-7
abundance: .
v_gene: TRBV13
CDR3aa: CASSTRDRGFEQYF
CDR3nt: TGTGCCAGCAGCACGAGGGACAGGGGATTCGAGCAGTACTTC

d_gene: .
j_gene: TRBJ2-4
abundance: few
v_gene: TRBV28
CDR3aa: CASSLGGALAKNIQYF
CDR3nt: TGTGCCAGCAGTTTAGGAGGGGCGTTAGCCAAAAACATTCAGTACTTC

d_gene: .
j_gene: TRBJ2-7
abundance: few
v_gene: TRBV30
CDR3aa: CAWSYVAGDDEQYF
CDR3nt: TGTGCCTGGAGTTACGTGGCAGGGGATGACGAGCAGTACTTC

d_gene: .
j_gene: TRBJ2-4
abundance: .
v_gene: TRBV20-1
CDR3aa: CSARDRGVAKNIQYF
CDR3nt: TGCAGTGCTAGAGATCGAGGGGTTGCCAAAAACATTCAGTACTTC

d_gene: .
j_gene: TRBJ2-3
abundance: many
v_gene: TRBV5-1
CDR3aa: CASSLGLDTQYF
CDR3nt: TGTGCCAGCAGTTTAGGGCTAGATACGCAGTATTTT

d_gene: .
j_gene: TRBJ1-1
abundance: many
v_gene: TRBV18
CDR3aa: CASSPGQNTEAFF
CDR3nt: TGTGCCAGCAGCCCCGGACAGAACACTGAAGCTTTCTTT

d_gene: .
j_gene: TRBJ2-3
abundance: many
v_gene: TRBV6-1
CDR3aa: CASTPVGDTQYF
CDR3nt: TGTGCCAGCACCCCCGTGGGGGATACGCAGTATTTT

d_gene: TRBD2
j_gene: TRBJ2-5
abundance: few
v_gene: TRBV28
CDR3aa: CASSLTPGTSGVLGETQYF
CDR3nt: TGTGCCAGCAGTTTAACCCCCGGGACTAGCGGGGTTTTAGGGGAGACCCAGTACTTC

d_gene: .
j_gene: TRBJ2-2
abundance: .
v_gene: TRBV29-1
CDR3aa: CSVEVRVRSAGELFF
CDR3nt: TGCAGCGTTGAAGTAAGGGTCCGGTCGGCCGGGGAGCTGTTTTTT

d_gene: TRBD2
j_gene: TRBJ2-3
abundance: .
v_gene: TRBV4-1
CDR3aa: CASSQDDSGGTDTQYF
CDR3nt: TGCGCCAGCAGCCAAGATGATTCGGGGGGGACAGATACGCAGTATTTT

d_gene: .
j_gene: TRBJ2-1
abundance: .
v_gene: TRBV7-2
CDR3aa: CASSPAGTVYEQFF
CDR3nt: TGTGCCAGCAGCCCCGCGGGGACTGTCTATGAGCAGTTCTTC

d_gene: .
j_gene: TRBJ1-2
abundance: many
v_gene: TRBV6-1
CDR3aa: CASSTQTNYGYTF
CDR3nt: TGTGCCAGCAGTACACAGACGAACTATGGCTACACCTTC

d_gene: .
j_gene: TRBJ2-3
abundance: many
v_gene: TRBV6-2/TRBV6-3
CDR3aa: CASSYSSTDTQYF
CDR3nt: TGTGCCAGCAGTTACTCTAGCACAGATACGCAGTATTTT

d_gene: TRBD1
j_gene: TRBJ1-4
abundance: few
v_gene: TRBV5-6
CDR3aa: CASSSGTGNNEKLFF
CDR3nt: TGTGCCAGCAGTTCCGGGACAGGGAATAATGAAAAACTGTTTTTT

d_gene: .
j_gene: TRBJ1-1
abundance: .
v_gene: TRBV20-1
CDR3aa: CSARGGISRDTEAFF
CDR3nt: TGCAGTGCTAGAGGAGGGATCTCAAGGGACACTGAAGCTTTCTTT

d_gene: TRBD2
j_gene: TRBJ2-3
abundance: .
v_gene: TRBV10-3
CDR3aa: CAISDLAGAGSTDTQYF
CDR3nt: TGTGCCATCAGTGACTTGGCCGGAGCGGGAAGCACAGATACGCAGTATTTT

d_gene: TRBD1
j_gene: TRBJ1-1
abundance: few
v_gene: TRBV12-3/TRBV12-4
CDR3aa: CASSSQGPQSEAFF
CDR3nt: TGTGCCAGCAGTTCACAGGGGCCTCAGTCTGAGGCTTTCTTT

d_gene: TRBD2
j_gene: TRBJ2-1
abundance: .
v_gene: TRBV20-1
CDR3aa: CSASAGGGRFNEQFF
CDR3nt: TGCAGTGCTAGCGCAGGCGGCGGGAGGTTCAATGAGCAGTTCTTC

d_gene: .
j_gene: TRBJ1-5
abundance: many
v_gene: TRBV5-6
CDR3aa: CASSLLAGTGNQPQHF
CDR3nt: TGTGCCAGCAGCTTGTTAGCGGGGACGGGCAATCAGCCCCAGCATTTT

d_gene: TRBD1
j_gene: TRBJ1-4
abundance: many
v_gene: TRBV11-2
CDR3aa: CASSLETGVGEKLFF
CDR3nt: TGTGCCAGCAGCTTAGAGACAGGGGTTGGAGAAAAACTGTTTTTT

d_gene: TRBD1
j_gene: TRBJ2-5
abundance: .
v_gene: TRBV7-6
CDR3aa: CASSATGGGGETQYF
CDR3nt: TGTGCCAGCAGCGCGACAGGGGGCGGCGGAGAGACCCAGTACTTC

d_gene: .
j_gene: TRBJ1-1
abundance: many
v_gene: TRBV30
CDR3aa: CAWSVQDTEAFF
CDR3nt: TGTGCCTGGAGTGTACAGGACACTGAAGCTTTCTTT

d_gene: TRBD1
j_gene: TRBJ2-1
abundance: many
v_gene: TRBV10-3
CDR3aa: CAIRTGQGAISSYNEQFF
CDR3nt: TGTGCCATCAGGACGGGGCAGGGGGCGATTAGCTCCTACAATGAGCAGTTCTTC

d_gene: .
j_gene: TRBJ1-2
abundance: few
v_gene: TRBV28
CDR3aa: CASRTGPLNYGYTF
CDR3nt: TGTGCCAGCAGGACAGGCCCTCTTAACTATGGCTACACCTTC

d_gene: TRBD1
j_gene: TRBJ2-7
abundance: many
v_gene: TRBV7-9
CDR3aa: CASSNRDREAYEQYF
CDR3nt: TGTGCCAGCAGCAACCGGGACAGGGAAGCCTACGAGCAGTACTTC

d_gene: .
j_gene: TRBJ2-7
abundance: few
v_gene: TRBV3-1
CDR3aa: CASSQSVSSYEQYF
CDR3nt: TGTGCCAGCAGCCAATCAGTAAGCAGCTACGAGCAGTACTTC

d_gene: TRBD2
j_gene: TRBJ2-1
abundance: .
v_gene: TRBV6-2/TRBV6-3
CDR3aa: CASRLRTSGRNEQFF
CDR3nt: TGTGCCAGCAGGTTACGGACTAGCGGGAGAAATGAGCAGTTCTTC

d_gene: .
j_gene: TRBJ2-5
abundance: many
v_gene: TRBV6-1
CDR3aa: CASSSGALNGETQYF
CDR3nt: TGTGCCAGCAGCTCCGGGGCATTGAATGGCGAGACCCAGTACTTC

d_gene: TRBD1
j_gene: TRBJ2-7
abundance: many
v_gene: TRBV12-3/TRBV12-4
CDR3aa: CASSLALETGLDEQYF
CDR3nt: TGTGCCAGCAGTTTAGCGCTTGAGACAGGGCTAGACGAGCAGTACTTC

d_gene: TRBD2
j_gene: TRBJ2-5
abundance: many
v_gene: TRBV2
CDR3aa: CASRRLAGQQETQYF
CDR3nt: TGTGCCAGCAGGCGACTAGCGGGACAACAAGAGACCCAGTACTTC

d_gene: TRBD1
j_gene: TRBJ1-1
abundance: many
v_gene: TRBV20-1
CDR3aa: CSAKPGQENTEAFF
CDR3nt: TGCAGTGCTAAACCGGGACAGGAGAACACTGAAGCTTTCTTT

d_gene: .
j_gene: TRBJ2-7
abundance: few
v_gene: TRBV6-1
CDR3aa: CASRWEWRDSYEQYF
CDR3nt: TGTGCCAGCAGATGGGAGTGGCGGGACTCCTACGAGCAGTACTTC